The 15 T cell receptor beta chains listed next were all sequenced from one sample in a study of identifying expanded T cells in peripheral blood. Some clones are missing from TCRdb's copy, which holds only in-frame ones; the method was immunoSEQ multiplex PCR. Among some 76,000 clones listed, roughly 90% were seen once. Sequencing input: blood. These receptors all stem from a person aged 18-70 years in good health.

The chain uses TRBV28 and TRBJ1-5; TRBD1 is a possible D gene (5 bases). The CDR3 covers 15 residues. Germline values: CDR1 MDHEN, CDR2 SYDVKM. V lost 5 bases and J lost 5, with 16 bases in between. DNA of the CDR3: TGTGCCAGCAGTGCCTTGGGGGGGGACCATCAGCCCCAGCATTTT. Protein: CASSALGGDHQPQHF.

The rearrangement links TRBV6-5 to TRBJ2-5; D remains unclear. The CDR3 is 11 residues long. Trimming removed 6 bases from V and 4 bases from J, with 6 bases in between. Germline loops: CDR1 MNHEY, CDR2 SVGAGI. Here the CDR3 reads CASSNRETQYF. The CDR3 nucleotides are TGTGCCAGCAGCAACCGAGAGACCCAGTACTTC.

The V and J genes are TRBV6-1 and TRBJ1-3, with D possibly TRBD1 on 5 matching bases. With 4 bases removed from V and 0 bases from J, the gap between germline ends came to 16 bases. CDR1 and CDR2 (germline): MNHNS, SASEGT. The CDR3 sequence is 17 residues long. CDR3 protein: CASSGPGTLFSGNTIYF. CDR3 DNA: TGTGCCAGCAGTGGACCCGGGACCCTCTTCTCTGGAAACACCATATATTTT.

The J gene is TRBJ2-3, the V gene TRBV13, with TRBD2 identical over 7 bases. Germline V gene data show CDR1 as PRHDT and CDR2 as FYEKMQ (reference sequence). The V segment lost 3 bases and the J segment 2 bases; nucleotides outside the gene matches: 8. The CDR3 contains 16 residues. The CDR3 DNA reads TGTGCCAGCAGCTTCCCGACTAGCAGGACCACAGATACGCAGTATTTT. Its translation: CASSFPTSRTTDTQYF.

This chain connects TRBV4-3 to TRBJ2-5; the D gene is possibly TRBD1 (5 bases). The germline V and J ends were trimmed by 3 bases and 2 bases, with 10 bases remaining between them. The CDR3 has 14 residues. From germline, CDR1 is LGHNA and CDR2 YSLEER. The CDR3 nucleotides read TGCGCCAGCAGCCACAACCCAGGGCAAGAGACCCAGTACTTC. Protein: CASSHNPGQETQYF.

The chain links TRBV28 to TRBJ1-2, with a tentative D call TRBD1 (5 bases). The CDR3 runs 15 residues. V was pared by 5 bases and J by 3 bases, with 16 bases between. Germline V gives CDR1 MDHEN, CDR2 SYDVKM. The CDR3 sequence is CASSPPGRSDYGYTF. CDR3 nucleotides: TGTGCCAGCAGTCCTCCGGGACGGTCTGACTATGGCTACACCTTC.

The rearrangement uses TRBV6-6 and TRBJ1-2, with D possibly matching TRBD1 (6 bases). This CDR3 spans 15 amino acids. Looked up from germline, CDR1 is MNHNY and CDR2 is SVGAGI (reference sequence). Trimming stripped 2 bases from V and 4 bases from J, with 14 bases between. DNA for the CDR3: TGTGCCAGCAGTTACGGGGACACAAAATTCTATGGCTACACCTTC. Amino acids: CASSYGDTKFYGYTF.

The chain combines TRBV7-8 with TRBJ2-2, with D maybe TRBD1 (5 bases). The V end lost 0 bases, the J end lost 1 base, and 6 bases lay between the germline ends. The CDR3 runs to 15 residues. Germline V gene lookup returns CDR1 SGHVS and CDR2 FQNEAQ. The CDR3 coding sequence is TGTGCCAGCAGCTTAGCGCAGGGGAACACCGGGGAGCTGTTTTTT. It encodes CASSLAQGNTGELFF. Complete variable domain (other parts from reference TRBV7-8 and TRBJ2-2): GAGVSQSPRYKVAKRGQDVALRCDPISGHVSLFWYQQALGQGPEFLTYFQNEAQLDKSGLPSDRFFAERPEGSVSTLKIQRTQQEDSAVYLCASSLAQGNTGELFFGEGSRLTVL.

The rearrangement uses TRBV19 and TRBJ2-5; a weak D match, TRBD2 (6 bases). Germline V gene sequence: CDR1 LNHDA, CDR2 SQIVND (reference sequence). Trimming left V 3 bases short and J 5 bases short, with 13 bases between. The CDR3 is 14 amino acids. The CDR3 nucleotides read TGTGCCAGTAGTATTGCGGGAATGAGCGAGACCCAGTACTTC. This translates into CASSIAGMSETQYF.

This rearrangement joins TRBV7-8 to TRBJ1-5; D possibly corresponds to TRBD1 (6 bases). The CDR3 has 16 amino acids. V was clipped by 5 bases and J by 5 bases, with 19 bases between them. Germline V gene sequence: CDR1 SGHVS, CDR2 FQNEAQ. CDR3 coding DNA: TGTGCCAGCAGCCCTTACCTGGCAGGGGTCGATCAGCCCCAGCATTTT. Its translation: CASSPYLAGVDQPQHF.

The V and J genes are TRBV11-2 and TRBJ2-7, with D maybe TRBD1 (5 bases). Germline V CDR1 and CDR2: SGHAT, FQNNGV. The CDR3 extends over 13 amino acids. Trimming stripped 6 bases from V and 3 bases from J, with 12 bases between. CDR3 protein: CASSLTGFYEQYF. The CDR3 DNA follows: TGTGCCAGCAGTCTTACAGGTTTCTACGAGCAGTACTTC. Full variable domain (rest looked up from reference TRBV11-2 and TRBJ2-7): EAGVAQSPRYKIIEKRQSVAFWCNPISGHATLYWYQQILGQGPKLLIQFQNNGVVDDSQLPKDRFSAERLKGVDSTLKIQPAKLEDSAVYLCASSLTGFYEQYFGPGTRLTVT.

The chain recombines TRBV5-1 with TRBJ1-3; TRBD1 agrees at 7 bases. The length of the CDR3 is 17 residues. J lost 0 bases, V lost 4 bases, and 10 bases had no gene match. CDR1 SGHRS and CDR2 YFSETQ come from the germline V gene. In DNA, the CDR3 is TGCGCCAGCAGCCCGGAGGGACAGACGAGCTCTGGAAACACCATATATTTT. This sequence encodes CASSPEGQTSSGNTIYF.

Points on this clone: The sample contains more than one DNA sequence encoding this CDR3. The chain joins TRBV5-1 to TRBJ2-7; D remains ambiguous. Germline values: CDR1 SGHRS, CDR2 YFSETQ. V lost 0 bases and J 3 bases, leaving 10 bases between the germline ends. The CDR3 contains 14 residues. The CDR3 reads CASSLVDSSYEQYF. The CDR3, as DNA: TGCGCCAGCAGCTTGGTCGATTCCAGCTACGAGCAGTACTTC.

This chain joins TRBV21-1 and TRBJ2-3; the table calls TRBD1, which could not be checked here. TRBV21-1 is recorded as a pseudogene. CDR3 size: 20 residues. The CDR3 region is CASSKKAGTGGFPHTDTQYF. For the CDR3, the DNA is TGTGCCAGCAGCAAAAAAGCCGGGACAGGGGGGTTTCCCCACACAGATACGCAGTATTTT.

This rearrangement joins TRBV9 to TRBJ2-3; D gene uncertain. This CDR3 is 18 amino acids long. Germline V gene data show CDR1 as SGDLS and CDR2 as YYNGEE. V was cut by 0 bases and J by 2 bases, with 19 bases left in between. CDR3 residues: CASSVGSLLPGPTDTQYF. DNA of the CDR3: TGTGCCAGCAGCGTAGGTAGTCTTCTTCCGGGCCCCACAGATACGCAGTATTTT.